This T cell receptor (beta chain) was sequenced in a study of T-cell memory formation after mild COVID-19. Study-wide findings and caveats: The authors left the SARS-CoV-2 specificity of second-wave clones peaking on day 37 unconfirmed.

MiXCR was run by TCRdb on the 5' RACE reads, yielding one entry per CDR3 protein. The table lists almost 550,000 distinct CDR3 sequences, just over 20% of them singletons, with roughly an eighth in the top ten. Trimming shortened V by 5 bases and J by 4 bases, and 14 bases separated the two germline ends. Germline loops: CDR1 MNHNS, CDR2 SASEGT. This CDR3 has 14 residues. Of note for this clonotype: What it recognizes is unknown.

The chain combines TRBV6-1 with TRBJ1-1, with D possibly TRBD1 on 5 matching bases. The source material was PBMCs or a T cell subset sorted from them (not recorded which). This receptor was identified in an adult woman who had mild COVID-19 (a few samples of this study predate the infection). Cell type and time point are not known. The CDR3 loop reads CASSKEGSVTEAFF. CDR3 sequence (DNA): TGTGCCAGCAGTAAGGAGGGGTCGGTCACTGAAGCTTTCTTT.